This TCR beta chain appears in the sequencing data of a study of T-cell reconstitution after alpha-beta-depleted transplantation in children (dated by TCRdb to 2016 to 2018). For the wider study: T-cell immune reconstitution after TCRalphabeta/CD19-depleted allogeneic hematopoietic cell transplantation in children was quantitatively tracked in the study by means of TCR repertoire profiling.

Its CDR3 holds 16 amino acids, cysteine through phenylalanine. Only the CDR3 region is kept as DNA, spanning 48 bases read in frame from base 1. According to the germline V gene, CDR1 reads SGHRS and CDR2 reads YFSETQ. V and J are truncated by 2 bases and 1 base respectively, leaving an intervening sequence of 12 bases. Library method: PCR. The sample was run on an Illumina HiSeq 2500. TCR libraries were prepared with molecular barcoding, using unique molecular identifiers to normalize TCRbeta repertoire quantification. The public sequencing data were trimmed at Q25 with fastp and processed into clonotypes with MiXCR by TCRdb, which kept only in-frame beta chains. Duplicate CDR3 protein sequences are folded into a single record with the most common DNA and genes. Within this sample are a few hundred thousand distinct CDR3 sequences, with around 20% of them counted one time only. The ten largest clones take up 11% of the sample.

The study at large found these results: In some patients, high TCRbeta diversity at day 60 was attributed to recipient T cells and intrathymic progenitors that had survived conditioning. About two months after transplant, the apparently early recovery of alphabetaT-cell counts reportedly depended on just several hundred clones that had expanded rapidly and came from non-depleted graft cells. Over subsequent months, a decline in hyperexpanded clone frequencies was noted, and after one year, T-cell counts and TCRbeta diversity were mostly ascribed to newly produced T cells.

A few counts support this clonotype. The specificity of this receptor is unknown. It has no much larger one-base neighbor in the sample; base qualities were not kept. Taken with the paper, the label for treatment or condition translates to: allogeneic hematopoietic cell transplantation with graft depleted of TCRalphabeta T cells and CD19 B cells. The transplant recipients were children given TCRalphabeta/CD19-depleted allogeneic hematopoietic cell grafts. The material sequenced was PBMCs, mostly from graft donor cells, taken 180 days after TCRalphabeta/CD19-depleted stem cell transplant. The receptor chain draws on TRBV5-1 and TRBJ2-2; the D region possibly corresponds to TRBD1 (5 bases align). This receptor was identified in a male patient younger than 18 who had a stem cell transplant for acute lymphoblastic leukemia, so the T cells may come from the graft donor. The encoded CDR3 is CASSFIPTVNTGELFF. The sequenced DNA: TGCGCCAGCAGCTTTATCCCGACAGTGAACACCGGGGAGCTGTTTTTT.